The clone carrying this T cell receptor (beta chain) has just a few counts. Antigen unknown. This record belongs to a study of T-cell memory formation after mild COVID-19. Overall study context: The study found TCR clusters largely donor specific.

Points from the study as a whole: Clones which contracted sat mainly in CM and EM if CD4+, and in EMRA if CD8+. Clones that got smaller from day 15 to 85 had even CD4/CD8, while clones growing later tipped toward CD4+.

Constant-segment-primed 5'RACE gave TCR alpha and TCR beta cDNA libraries with sample barcodes and UMIs. In TCRdb, the 5' RACE reads were re-called with MiXCR into one record per CDR3 protein. The sample consists of around 440,000 distinct CDR3 sequences, roughly 20% of them appearing once. The germline gives CDR1 DFQATT, CDR2 SNEGSKA (reference sequence). V gave up 2 bases and J gave up 6 bases; unmatched junction bases: 12. This CDR3 is 15 amino acids long. Sequenced sample: PBMCs or a T cell subset sorted from them (not recorded which). The sequence came from an adult woman who had mild COVID-19 (a few samples of this study predate the infection). Cell type and time point are not known. The chain recombines TRBV20-1 with TRBJ2-7; 8 bases fit TRBD1. The CDR3 DNA sequence: TGCAGTGCTAGAAAGGCAGGGGGCCTTGGAAGCGAGCAGTACTTC. Its protein product is CSARKAGGLGSEQYF.